This T cell receptor (beta chain) was retrieved from a study of blood T cell repertoires in COVID-19 (dated by TCRdb to 2018 to 2021). For the study in its entirety: Samples covering the acute and convalescent phases of COVID-19 were provided by collaborators in the United States, Italy and Spain. The prospective study material was composed of cDNA or gDNA derived from T cells, B-cell-depleted T cells, or PBMCs. The dataset comprised deeply sampled blood TCRbeta repertoires from subjects exposed to, actively infected with, or recovered from COVID-19. The repertoires were released in a freely available public database intended as a resource for research on the immune response to SARS-CoV-2. The samples were drawn from two sources: the first 160 participants of the ongoing ImmuneRACE study, and approximately 1,300 subjects contributed by 6 global collaborators. Sample metadata almost always included a de-identified subject ID, COVID-19 status, age in years and sex. Where HLA class I and class II types were available, the types were taken from metadata supplied by the sample provider, not from assay-based typing. Overall results and qualifications from the work: The amount of clinical and demographic metadata varied by source and participant and was provided uncurated.

The immunoSEQ Assay, a bias-controlled multiplex PCR, was used to amplify TCRbeta CDR3 regions from genomic DNA. Regarding the original processing steps: The number of nucleated cells in each sample was estimated by amplification of reference gene primers within the assay. Sequence reads were collapsed and filtered to measure the absolute abundance of every unique TCRbeta CDR3 rearrangement. For each sample, productive Simpson clonality was calculated as the square root of Simpson's diversity index across productive rearrangements. Drawn from immuneACCESS, this table holds only the in-frame rearrangements with V and J called that TCRdb kept. Clones are partly lost; checked studies trace under half to an unresolved V gene and leave the rest unexplained. V, J and clone size reflect that table, while D and trimming were determined from the DNA. This sample has about 260,000 clones in its table, and around 87% of those were observed once. Approximately 5.1% of the sample rests with the top ten.

V and J lose 4 bases and 3 bases, and a span of 14 bases separates them. Including cysteine and phenylalanine, the CDR3 has 15 amino acids. Just CDR3 DNA is preserved here, 45 bases in frame from base 1. CDR1 and CDR2, per the germline V gene, are MGHRA and YSYEKL. Comments on this clone: Its antigen has not been determined. Within one base of it there is no much larger clone, and no base qualities were kept.

One collaborating source in Seattle enrolled patients while the patients were actively infected and followed the patients over time throughout the course of disease. Whole blood was collected in K2EDTA tubes by collaborating institutions according to the institutions' own protocols. For TCRbeta analysis, collaborators shipped samples as frozen whole blood, isolated PBMCs, or DNA extracted from either of those sample types. The sequence is built from TRBV4-1 and TRBJ2-3; the D segment could be TRBD1, given 7 matching bases. The sequence came from a woman aged 55-75 years with COVID-19, enrolled during active disease. What was sequenced was peripheral blood. DNA sequence: TGCGCCAGCAGCCCGCGGGACAGTAAAACAGATACGCAGTATTTT. It is translated as CASSPRDSKTDTQYF.